What follows are 32 T cell receptor beta chains derived from one specimen sequenced in a study of blood T cells in healthy people across ages. The authors ran a second PCR of 7 to 11 cycles using a sample-barcoded 5' primer and a J-beta primer mix. TCRdb reprocessed the 5' RACE reads via MiXCR and lists one record per CDR3 protein. The table has 730,000 or so distinct CDR3 sequences, about 40% seen once; the top ten hold around 20%. The sequenced material came from blood. The receptors shown here come from a woman aged 60 to 75 in good health.

A remark on this clonotype: Compared with germline, one end of the junction differs, possibly owing to a read error. The rearrangement joins TRBV20-1 to TRBJ2-7; D ambiguous. The germline V gene encodes CDR1 DFQATT and CDR2 SNEGSKA (reference sequence). The CDR3 sequence is 15 residues long. The CDR3 loop reads CGARPEGGLPHEQYF. For the CDR3, the DNA is TGCGGTGCTAGACCGGAAGGTGGTCTTCCCCACGAGCAGTACTTC.

V gene TRBV18 combines with J gene TRBJ2-3, with D perhaps being TRBD1 or TRBD2 (5 bases each). This CDR3 is 14 amino acids long. The germline CDR1 and CDR2 sequences are KGHSH and LQKENI. With 3 bases removed from V and 6 bases from J, the gap between germline ends came to 13 bases. CDR3 protein: CASSPLGPLDTQYF. In nucleotides, the CDR3 is TGTGCCAGCTCACCCCTGGGACCCCTGGATACGCAGTATTTT.

This clonotype has a handful of counts. This chain uses TRBV6-1 with TRBJ1-2, with 7 bases identical to TRBD1. The CDR3 extends over 13 amino acids. Germline V gene data show CDR1 as MNHNS and CDR2 as SASEGT. V lost 6 bases and J lost 2; bases outside the gene matches: 3. Written as DNA, the CDR3 is TGTGCCAGCAGGGAACAGGGGAACTATGGCTACACCTTC. Translating gives CASREQGNYGYTF.

This clonotype appeared a few times. It is unclear where the CDR3 begins or ends on the DNA, so no DNA is shown, and the CDR3 is as TCRdb lists it. The V call is TRBV7-9, the J call TRBJ2-1; the table names TRBD1, a call not compared with the DNA. CDR1 and CDR2 (germline): SEHNR, FQNEAQ (reference sequence). The CDR3 is 15 residues long, counting both termini. The CDR3: CASTSGQGTYNEQFF.

Many counts were recorded for this clonotype. The rearrangement links TRBV7-3 to TRBJ2-5; tentative D call: TRBD1 (6 bases). V was cut by 1 base and J by 4 bases, with 19 bases left in between. Per the germline V gene, CDR1 is SGHTA and CDR2 is FQGTGA. The CDR3 loop spans 17 amino acids. The CDR3 DNA reads as TGTGCCAGCAGCTTAATTCCCCACAGGGCCACGGGAGAGACCCAGTACTTC. It codes for CASSLIPHRATGETQYF.

A few counts support this clonotype. This chain uses TRBV25-1 with TRBJ2-1, with D hard to call. The CDR3 has 14 residues. The germline V gene encodes CDR1 MGHDK and CDR2 SYGVNS. V was trimmed by 2 bases and J by 4 bases, leaving 9 bases between them. CDR3 bases: TGTGCCAGCAGTGAAAATCTAGGTTACAATGAGCAGTTCTTC. Translated: CASSENLGYNEQFF.

The chain links TRBV6-5 to TRBJ1-2, with TRBD1 as a possible D gene (5 bases). CDR3 length: 13 residues. Germline values: CDR1 MNHEY, CDR2 SVGAGI. Trimming took 2 bases from V and 3 from J, leaving 7 bases between them. CDR3 sequence (DNA): TGTGCCAGCAGTTACGACAGTGACTATGGCTACACCTTC. This translates into CASSYDSDYGYTF.

This chain uses TRBV20-1 with TRBJ2-1; no definite D call. V gave up 2 bases and J gave up 3 bases, with 8 bases separating them. The germline gives CDR1 DFQATT, CDR2 SNEGSKA (reference sequence). The CDR3 length is 13 residues. The CDR3 protein is CSARSELYNEQFF. The CDR3 nucleotides are TGCAGTGCTAGAAGTGAACTCTACAATGAGCAGTTCTTC.

The chain has TRBV3-1 and TRBJ2-6; D gene ambiguous. Trimming took 7 bases from V and 1 from J, leaving 11 bases between them. This CDR3 is 15 amino acids long. CDR1 and CDR2 from the germline V gene are LGHDT and YNNKEL (reference sequence). The CDR3 DNA is TGTGCCAGCACATCTTGGGGATCTGGGGCCAACGTCCTGACTTTC. This encodes CASTSWGSGANVLTF.

A few counts support this clonotype. The chain joins TRBV12-3 or TRBV12-4 to TRBJ2-1; D gene unclear. The V end lost 4 bases, the J end lost 3 bases, and 7 bases lay between the germline ends. The CDR3 sequence is 13 residues long. In DNA form, the CDR3 reads TGTGCCAGCAGTTGGGCTGACTACAATGAGCAGTTCTTC. Amino acid sequence: CASSWADYNEQFF.

This clonotype has just one count. This chain connects TRBV12-3 or TRBV12-4 to TRBJ1-1; no clear D gene. V was trimmed by 6 bases and J by 11 bases, leaving 16 bases between them. The CDR3 loop spans 12 amino acids. The CDR3 nucleotides are TGTGCCAGCAGCTACGGACTCCTCGAGGCTTTCTTT. Encoded protein: CASSYGLLEAFF.

A few counts support this clonotype. The chain links TRBV7-9 to TRBJ2-1; TRBD2 matches 8 bases. The CDR3 runs to 12 residues. V dropped 5 bases and J dropped 10; count of bases not matched to a gene: 4. The V gene's germline CDR1 is SEHNR and CDR2 FQNEAQ (reference sequence). The CDR3 loop is CASSKLAAEQFF. The CDR3 DNA follows: TGTGCCAGCAGCAAACTAGCGGCCGAGCAGTTCTTC. The variable domain in full, with the rest retrieved from reference TRBV7-9 and TRBJ2-1, is DTGVSQNPRHKITKRGQNVTFRCDPISEHNRLYWYRQTLGQGPEFLTYFQNEAQLEKSRLLSDRFSAERPKGSFSTLEIQRTEQGDSAMYLCASSKLAAEQFFGPGTRLTVL.

At least ten counts were recorded for this clonotype. J is TRBJ1-2 and V is TRBV29-1; a weak D match, TRBD1 (6 bases). The V and J ends lost 6 bases and 4 bases respectively, with 12 bases between them. The CDR3 has 12 amino acids. Germline-derived CDR1 and CDR2 are SQVTM and ANQGSEA. The CDR3 reads CSVGQLTYGYTF. CDR3 nucleotides: TGCAGCGTAGGACAGTTGACCTATGGCTACACCTTC.

Comment on this clonotype: This may arise from a read error, as a much more abundant clone is one base away. The chain joins TRBV29-1 to TRBJ2-1; D is ambiguous. V lost 6 bases, J lost 10 bases, and 16 bases lay in between. Germline-derived CDR1 and CDR2 are SQVTM and ANQGSEA. This CDR3 comprises 12 residues. CDR3 sequence reads: CSVRPSLGEQFF. The DNA of the CDR3 is TGCAGCGTCCGTCCCAGTTTGGGGGAGCAGTTCTTC.

This clonotype was counted at least ten times. The gene calls are TRBV6-2 or TRBV6-3 and TRBJ2-5; TRBD1 aligns across 9 bases. CDR1 is MNHEY, CDR2 SVGEGT, per germline. The V and J ends lost 6 bases and 4 bases, in that order; junction bases with no gene match: 3. This CDR3 comprises 13 residues. CDR3 loop: CASSNRGPETQYF. The CDR3, as DNA: TGTGCCAGCAGCAACAGGGGGCCAGAGACCCAGTACTTC.

The chain joins TRBV20-1 to TRBJ2-1, with D possibly matching TRBD2 (7 bases). The CDR3 contains 14 residues. Germline CDR1 and CDR2: DFQATT and SNEGSKA (reference sequence). Trimming removed 0 bases from V and 8 bases from J, with 14 bases in between. CDR3 coding DNA: TGCAGTGCTAGAGATTACCGGGGGGCCTATGAGCAGTTCTTC. Protein: CSARDYRGAYEQFF.

The chain has TRBV7-2 and TRBJ2-7, with 8 bases lining up with TRBD2. J was trimmed by 3 bases and V by 5 bases; bases with no gene match: 12. Germline V CDR1 and CDR2: SGHTA, FQGNSA. The CDR3 has 16 amino acids. The CDR3 loop is CASSRNSGSRGYEQYF. The DNA for the CDR3 is TGTGCCAGCAGCCGTAACAGCGGGAGCCGAGGCTACGAGCAGTACTTC.

The chain has TRBV4-2 and TRBJ2-1, with D hard to call. The CDR3 spans 16 residues. Per the germline V gene, CDR1 is LGHNA and CDR2 is YNFKEQ. Trimming took off 0 bases at V and 6 bases at J, with 15 bases between the two ends. The CDR3 nucleotides read TGTGCCAGCAGCCAAGAATGGGGTGAAGTCGGCAATGAGCAGTTCTTC. Amino acids: CASSQEWGEVGNEQFF.

In this sample, this clonotype turned up a few times. The DNA of the CDR3 is TGTGCCAGCAGTCCCCCCAGCGGGAGGGCCTCAGATACGCAGTATTTT. Its protein is CASSPPSGRASDTQYF. The V call is TRBV28, the J call TRBJ2-3; 10 bases line up with TRBD2. The CDR3 is 16 amino acids. Unmatched junction bases numbered 9, after V lost 5 bases and J lost 4 bases. Germline V lookup: CDR1 MDHEN, CDR2 SYDVKM. The variable domain in full, with the rest retrieved from reference TRBV28 and TRBJ2-3, is DVKVTQSSRYLVKRTGEKVFLECVQDMDHENMFWYRQDPGLGLRLIYFSYDVKMKEKGDIPEGYSVSREKKERFSLILESASTNQTSMYLCASSPPSGRASDTQYFGPGTRLTVL.

This clonotype was found once. This chain links TRBV20-1 with TRBJ2-7; D perhaps matches TRBD2 (5 bases). Trimming stripped 4 bases from V and 3 bases from J, with 7 bases between. CDR1 is DFQATT, CDR2 SNEGSKA, per germline (reference sequence). The CDR3 contains 11 residues. The CDR3 protein is CSANGNYEQYF. In nucleotides, the CDR3 is TGCAGTGCTAACGGGAACTACGAGCAGTACTTC.

This clonotype has only a few counts. The V gene is TRBV7-2, the J gene TRBJ2-3; tentatively, D is TRBD1 or TRBD2 (6 bases each). V lost 5 bases to trimming and J lost 4 bases, with 31 bases between them. Germline CDR1 SGHTA, CDR2 FQGNSA. There are 20 residues in the CDR3. The CDR3, as DNA: TGTGCCAGCAGCCCCCGGGGTGTACAGGGTCGCGGGATCGCAGCAGATACGCAGTATTTT. Translating gives CASSPRGVQGRGIAADTQYF.

The chain employs TRBV14 and TRBJ2-3, with TRBD2 as a possible D gene (6 bases). The CDR3 loop spans 17 amino acids. Germline V gene sequence: CDR1 SGHDN, CDR2 FVKESK. V gave up 2 bases and J gave up 0 bases, with 15 bases separating them. This chain's CDR3 is CASSQPNGGSSTDTQYF. Written as DNA, the CDR3 is TGTGCCAGCAGCCAACCAAACGGGGGTTCTAGCACAGATACGCAGTATTTT. The full variable domain, with the rest looked up from reference TRBV14 and TRBJ2-3, is EAGVTQFPSHSVIEKGQTVTLRCDPISGHDNLYWYRRVMGKEIKFLLHFVKESKQDESGMPNNRFLAERTGGTYSTLKVQPAELEDSGVYFCASSQPNGGSSTDTQYFGPGTRLTVL.

This clonotype was recorded a few times. The chain couples TRBV10-3 to TRBJ2-3; D remains unclear. The CDR3 length is 13 residues. Germline CDR1 reads ENHRY; CDR2 reads SYGVKD. The V end lost 2 bases, the J end lost 4 bases, and 7 bases lay between the germline ends. The CDR3 region is CAISEGVPDTQYF. The CDR3 DNA sequence: TGTGCCATCAGTGAGGGGGTTCCAGATACGCAGTATTTT.

The chain combines TRBV7-3 with TRBJ2-5; 10 bases align to TRBD2. The CDR3 has 14 amino acids. Germline CDR1 is SGHTA and CDR2 is FQGTGA. The ends lost 3 bases at V and 4 bases at J; junction bases unmatched: 2. For the CDR3, the DNA is TGTGCCAGCAGCTTTAGCGGGAGGATAGAGACCCAGTACTTC. This codes for CASSFSGRIETQYF.

This clonotype was seen many times. The V gene is TRBV15, the J gene TRBJ2-7; weak D call: TRBD2 (6 bases). The V end lost 0 bases, the J end lost 7 bases, and 13 bases lay between the germline ends. Looked up from germline, CDR1 is LNHNV and CDR2 is YYDKDF (reference sequence). The CDR3 totals 14 residues. The CDR3 sequence: CATSRDRDGGEQYF. In DNA, the CDR3 is TGTGCCACCAGCAGAGATAGGGACGGAGGGGAGCAGTACTTC. Filled out from reference TRBV15 and TRBJ2-7, the complete variable domain reads DAMVIQNPRYQVTQFGKPVTLSCSQTLNHNVMYWYQQKSSQAPKLLFHYYDKDFNNEADTPDNFQSRRPNTSFCFLDIRSPGLGDTAMYLCATSRDRDGGEQYFGPGTRLTVT.

J is TRBJ2-3 and V is TRBV4-2; perhaps TRBD2 as D (5 bases). Between the trimmed V and J ends, which lost 0 bases and 5 bases, there was a span of 9 bases. Germline loops: CDR1 LGHNA, CDR2 YNFKEQ. The CDR3 length is 14 residues. The CDR3 spells CASSQDLALDTQYF. In nucleotides, the CDR3 is TGTGCCAGCAGCCAAGACCTAGCTTTAGATACGCAGTATTTT.

This clonotype showed up just a few times. V usage is TRBV7-2 and J usage is TRBJ1-2; a possible D gene is TRBD1 (6 bases). This CDR3 spans 13 amino acids. V was shortened by 3 bases and J by 3 bases, with 8 bases between the two germline ends. Looked up from germline, CDR1 is SGHTA and CDR2 is FQGNSA. The CDR3 region is CASSFGGYYGYTF. The DNA for the CDR3 is TGTGCCAGCAGCTTCGGGGGCTACTATGGCTACACCTTC.

The V gene is TRBV11-2, the J gene TRBJ1-1, with a weak D call TRBD1 (6 bases). The length of the CDR3 is 14 residues. Germline values: CDR1 SGHAT, CDR2 FQNNGV. V shed 4 bases and J shed 1 base, with 10 bases lying between them. The DNA of the CDR3 is TGTGCCAGCAGCTGGGGGGGACAGAACACTGAAGCTTTCTTT. This codes for CASSWGGQNTEAFF.

CDR3 region: CASSVEFRSNEQYF. The CDR3, as DNA: TGTGCCAGCAGCGTAGAGTTCCGTTCCAACGAGCAGTACTTC. The chain has TRBV9 and TRBJ2-7; no firm D call. CDR3 size: 14 residues. The V end was cut by 0 bases, the J end by 5 bases, with 12 bases between. CDR1 is SGDLS, CDR2 YYNGEE, per germline.

The V call is TRBV12-3 or TRBV12-4, the J call TRBJ2-3; unclear D gene. Between the trimmed V and J ends, which lost 5 bases and 4 bases, there was a span of 13 bases. The CDR3 totals 14 residues. The CDR3, as DNA: TGTGCCAGCAGTCCTAGGATTAGCCCAGATACGCAGTATTTT. Its protein is CASSPRISPDTQYF.

The rearrangement links TRBV28 to TRBJ2-1; 9 bases are a match to TRBD1. In germline, CDR1 is MDHEN, CDR2 SYDVKM. Trimming at V came to 3 bases and at J to 0 bases, leaving 6 bases not matched to a gene. The CDR3 runs to 17 residues. The CDR3 is CASSLIQGAISYNEQFF. In nucleotides, the CDR3 is TGTGCCAGCAGTTTGATACAGGGGGCCATCTCCTACAATGAGCAGTTCTTC.

About this clonotype: A much larger clone lies a single base off, so this may be a read error. The V call is TRBV27, the J call TRBJ1-2; D gene unclear. Trimming stripped 4 bases from V and 0 bases from J, with 6 bases between. The germline gives CDR1 MNHEY, CDR2 SMNVEV (reference sequence). The CDR3 sequence is 13 residues long. This CDR3 reads CASSSHSNYGYTF. The CDR3 nucleotides are TGTGCCAGCAGTTCTCACTCTAACTATGGCTACACCTTC.